Below are 18 T cell receptor beta chains sequenced from a single sample in a study of human T cells and chemical hapten exposure. TCRdb processed the RACE reads anew with MiXCR; each CDR3 protein has one entry. The table includes approximately 400,000 distinct CDR3 sequences, more than 4.5% detected once. The time point: patch test 1, 2 weeks after DPC sensitization. Stated treatment: therapeutic diphenylcyclopropenone sensitization with weekly scalp DPC. The specimen was whole blood, collected in connection with sensitization to the hapten diphenylcyclopropenone (DPC). The receptors shown here come from a woman in her fifties or sixties with alopecia areata. Some clones in this sample may be carry-over from other donors' samples.

Ten or more counts support this clonotype. The chain joins TRBV28 to TRBJ2-2, with TRBD2 matching 12 bases. Germline V gives CDR1 MDHEN, CDR2 SYDVKM. The CDR3 length is 17 residues. V dropped 5 bases and J dropped 4; count of bases not matched to a gene: 8. The CDR3 loop reads CASSQLAGGPSTGELFF. CDR3 sequence (DNA): TGTGCCAGCAGTCAGCTAGCGGGAGGGCCGAGCACCGGGGAGCTGTTTTTT. Full variable domain (missing parts from reference TRBV28 and TRBJ2-2): DVKVTQSSRYLVKRTGEKVFLECVQDMDHENMFWYRQDPGLGLRLIYFSYDVKMKEKGDIPEGYSVSREKKERFSLILESASTNQTSMYLCASSQLAGGPSTGELFFGEGSRLTVL.

This clonotype has a handful of counts. The V call is TRBV4-3, the J call TRBJ2-1; 12 bases agree with TRBD2. The V gene end was trimmed by 0 bases and the J gene end by 2 bases; junction bases not matched to a gene: 5. This CDR3 has 18 amino acids. Germline lookup yields CDR1 LGHNA and CDR2 YSLEER. This CDR3 reads CASSQELAGGGPYNEQFF. CDR3 nucleotide sequence: TGCGCCAGCAGCCAAGAGCTAGCGGGAGGGGGGCCCTACAATGAGCAGTTCTTC.

This clonotype was seen a few times. One junction end does not reproduce the germline sequence, and a read error may be involved. The chain carries TRBV20-1 and TRBJ2-1, with D hard to call. Looked up from germline, CDR1 is DFQATT and CDR2 is SNEGSKA (reference sequence). The CDR3 totals 12 residues. For the CDR3, the DNA is TGCAGTGGTAGAAACTTCGGCAATGAGCAGTTCTTC. Amino acids: CSGRNFGNEQFF.

This chain joins TRBV12-5 and TRBJ2-1, with 7 bases matching TRBD2. The V segment lost 6 bases and the J segment 4 bases; nucleotides outside the gene matches: 9. Germline CDR1 reads LGHNT; CDR2 reads FRNRAP. This CDR3 is 15 amino acids long. CDR3 amino acids: CASGTRGDFYNEQFF. The CDR3 coding sequence is TGTGCTAGTGGCACTCGGGGGGACTTTTACAATGAGCAGTTCTTC.

This sequence joins TRBV5-1 and TRBJ2-1; weak D call: TRBD1 (6 bases). CDR1 and CDR2 (germline): SGHRS, YFSETQ. V was shortened by 2 bases and J by 4 bases, with 13 bases between the two germline ends. The CDR3 covers 15 residues. This chain's CDR3 is CASSFRGEGYNEQFF. The CDR3, as DNA: TGCGCCAGCAGCTTCAGGGGAGAAGGGTACAATGAGCAGTTCTTC.

This clonotype was detected only a few times. The DNA of the CDR3 is TGCAGCGTTGAAGATGCGCAGGCTAGCACAGATACGCAGTATTTT. Its translation is CSVEDAQASTDTQYF. The chain uses TRBV29-1 and TRBJ2-3; no reliable D call. CDR3 size: 15 residues. CDR1 SQVTM and CDR2 ANQGSEA come from the germline V gene. Trimming shortened V by 0 bases and J by 0 bases, and 10 bases separated the two germline ends.

This clonotype was counted ten times or more. The rearrangement uses TRBV29-1 and TRBJ2-2, with 7 bases matching TRBD1. Per germline, CDR1 SQVTM and CDR2 ANQGSEA. The CDR3 runs to 12 residues. The V and J ends lost 7 bases and 6 bases, in that order; junction bases with no gene match: 5. CDR3 coding DNA: TGCAGCGGACAGGGCCCCGCCGGGGAGCTGTTTTTT. It is translated as CSGQGPAGELFF.

This chain links TRBV3-1 with TRBJ2-6, with 9 positions matching TRBD1. Germline-derived CDR1 and CDR2 are LGHDT and YNNKEL (reference sequence). This CDR3 has 14 amino acids. J lost 11 bases, V lost 4 bases, and 6 bases had no gene match. DNA for the CDR3: TGTGCCAGCAGCCCGTACCGGACAGGGGACGTCCTGACTTTC. Translation gives CASSPYRTGDVLTF.

Only a few counts were recorded for this clonotype. The chain uses TRBV11-2 and TRBJ2-7; 10 bases map to TRBD1. The germline gives CDR1 SGHAT, CDR2 FQNNGV. V dropped 0 bases and J dropped 2; count of bases not matched to a gene: 4. The CDR3 contains 16 residues. CDR3 amino acids: CASSLDRDRGAYEQYF. The CDR3 nucleotides read TGTGCCAGCAGCTTAGATAGGGACAGGGGTGCCTACGAGCAGTACTTC.

The chain joins TRBV7-8 to TRBJ2-7; D possibly corresponds to TRBD1 (5 bases). Germline V gene sequence: CDR1 SGHVS, CDR2 FQNEAQ. The CDR3 loop spans 15 amino acids. With 1 base removed from V and 6 bases from J, the gap between germline ends came to 16 bases. CDR3 residues: CASSLDPPGRVEQYF. The CDR3 nucleotides read TGTGCCAGCAGCTTAGACCCCCCTGGCAGGGTCGAGCAGTACTTC.

This clonotype was recorded many times. The chain is built from TRBV28 and TRBJ2-5, with 7 bases aligning to TRBD2. Germline lookup yields CDR1 MDHEN and CDR2 SYDVKM. This CDR3 is built from 13 residues. Trimming at V came to 6 bases and at J to 5 bases, leaving 6 bases not matched to a gene. The CDR3 reads CASSRVGGETQYF. The CDR3 DNA sequence: TGTGCCAGCAGCCGCGTGGGAGGGGAGACCCAGTACTTC. Full variable domain (rest looked up from reference TRBV28 and TRBJ2-5): DVKVTQSSRYLVKRTGEKVFLECVQDMDHENMFWYRQDPGLGLRLIYFSYDVKMKEKGDIPEGYSVSREKKERFSLILESASTNQTSMYLCASSRVGGETQYFGPGTRLLVL.

This clonotype was picked up a small number of times. The chain combines TRBV5-1 with TRBJ2-2; 7 bases agree with TRBD1. Germline V lookup: CDR1 SGHRS, CDR2 YFSETQ. Trimming removed 1 base from V and 1 base from J; junction bases left unmatched: 1. This CDR3 region has 15 residues. The DNA for the CDR3 is TGCGCCAGCAGCTTGAGGGACAGGAACACCGGGGAGCTGTTTTTT. Protein product: CASSLRDRNTGELFF.

The chain combines TRBV4-2 with TRBJ2-1, with D tentatively TRBD2 (6 bases). The germline V gene has CDR1 LGHNA and CDR2 YNFKEQ. The CDR3 contains 17 residues. V lost 4 bases and J lost 4, with 20 bases in between. The CDR3 nucleotides read TGTGCCAGCAGCCCCTCCCGCGTAGCGGAACAGTACAATGAGCAGTTCTTC. Its translation: CASSPSRVAEQYNEQFF.

The sample holds many counts of this clonotype. The chain is built from TRBV12-3 or TRBV12-4 and TRBJ2-1; the match to TRBD2 covers 7 bases. The CDR3 loop spans 15 amino acids. The J segment lost 8 bases and the V segment lost 3 bases, leaving 10 bases of the junction unmatched. The CDR3 DNA reads TGTGCCAGCAGTTTTCCCGGGAGCGGGGTGGATGAGCAGTTCTTC. Its translation: CASSFPGSGVDEQFF.

V and J are TRBV10-3 and TRBJ2-3; 8 bases agree with TRBD1. With V trimmed by 0 bases and J by 4 bases, 3 bases remained unmatched. Germline V gene sequence: CDR1 ENHRY, CDR2 SYGVKD. CDR3 length equals 15 residues. CDR3 protein: CAISESQGAADTQYF. Written as DNA, the CDR3 is TGTGCCATCAGTGAGTCCCAGGGGGCTGCAGATACGCAGTATTTT.

V usage is TRBV6-2 or TRBV6-3 and J usage is TRBJ2-7, with TRBD2 matching over 9 bases. The CDR3 consists of 15 residues. V lost 2 bases, J lost 2 bases, and 4 bases stayed unmatched. Germline lookup yields CDR1 MNHEY and CDR2 SVGEGT. CDR3 sequence: CASSYRSGRPYEQYF. For the CDR3, the DNA is TGTGCCAGCAGTTACCGAAGCGGGAGGCCCTACGAGCAGTACTTC.

The rearrangement links TRBV6-2 or TRBV6-3 to TRBJ2-1, with 8 bases lining up with TRBD2. CDR3 length: 15 amino acids. Germline V gene data show CDR1 as MNHEY and CDR2 as SVGEGT. J lost 6 bases, V lost 1 base, and 5 bases had no gene match. The CDR3 sequence is CASSYYGTSVNEQFF. The DNA of the CDR3 is TGTGCCAGCAGTTACTACGGGACTAGTGTCAATGAGCAGTTCTTC.

Ten or more counts support this clonotype. The chain recombines TRBV7-9 with TRBJ2-7; 9 positions match TRBD2. Trimming at V came to 0 bases and at J to 7 bases, leaving 4 bases not matched to a gene. This CDR3 spans 14 amino acids. The V gene's germline CDR1 is SEHNR and CDR2 FQNEAQ (reference sequence). In DNA form, the CDR3 reads TGTGCCAGCAGCTTAGCTAGCGGGAGTAGTGAGCAGTACTTC. Translation gives CASSLASGSSEQYF.